This T cell receptor beta chain was identified in a study of sequential checkpoint blockade in melanoma. CDR3 length equals 16 residues. Germline V gene data show CDR1 as LNHNV and CDR2 as YYDKDF (reference sequence). Germline trimming cut 0 bases from V and 4 bases from J; bases unmatched to any gene: 3. Treatment meaning: randomized to nivolumab then ipilimumab (arm A) or the reverse (arm B). From thawed PBMCs, live CD3+CD8+ cells negative for CD19 and CD56 were sorted. Repertoires were generated with immunoSEQ multiplex PCR, while TCRdb's copy carries only in-frame clones and drops some. The top ten hold about 14% of the sample, which has 10,000 or so clones, 73% seen once.

The chain couples TRBV15 to TRBJ2-3; TRBD2 matches 11 bases. The material sequenced was CD8+ T cells sorted from blood (inferred from file names), taken from a patient given nivolumab and ipilimumab in sequence. The TCR originated in a human donor with melanoma. CDR3: CATSRDFSGGADTQYF. The CDR3 DNA is TGTGCCACCAGCAGAGATTTTAGCGGGGGGGCAGATACGCAGTATTTT.